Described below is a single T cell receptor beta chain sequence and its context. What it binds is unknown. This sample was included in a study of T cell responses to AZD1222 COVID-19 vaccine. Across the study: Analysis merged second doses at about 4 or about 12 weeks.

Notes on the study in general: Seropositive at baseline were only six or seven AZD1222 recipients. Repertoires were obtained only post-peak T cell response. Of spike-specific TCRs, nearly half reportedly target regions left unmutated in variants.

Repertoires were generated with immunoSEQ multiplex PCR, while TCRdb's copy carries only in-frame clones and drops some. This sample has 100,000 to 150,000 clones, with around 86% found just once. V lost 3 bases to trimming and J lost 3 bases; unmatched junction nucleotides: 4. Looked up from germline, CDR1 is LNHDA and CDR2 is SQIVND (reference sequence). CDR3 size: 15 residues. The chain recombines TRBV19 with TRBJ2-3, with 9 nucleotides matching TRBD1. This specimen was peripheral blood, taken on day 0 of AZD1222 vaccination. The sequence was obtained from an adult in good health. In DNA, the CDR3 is TGTGCCAGTAGTATCCGGACAGGGGATACAGATACGCAGTATTTT. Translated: CASSIRTGDTDTQYF.